Following are 4 T cell receptor beta chains from one sample sequenced in a study of blood T cell repertoires in COVID-19. Sequencing was performed with immunoSEQ multiplex PCR; in TCRdb, only in-frame clones are kept and a portion is missing. The table shows 25,000 to 30,000 clones, with roughly 82% occurring only once. The source material was peripheral blood. These receptors came from a man aged 80 or over with active or convalescent COVID-19.

This clone occurred once. The rearrangement links TRBV21-1 to TRBJ2-5; TRBD2, the table's D call, was not compared with the DNA. TRBV21-1 is given as a pseudogene. The CDR3 totals 19 residues. The chain's CDR3 is CASSHRPVLAGGEEETQYF. The CDR3 DNA reads as TGTGCCAGCAGTCATCGCCCCGTCCTAGCGGGGGGCGAGGAAGAGACCCAGTACTTC.

The V gene is TRBV3-1 (or the pseudogene TRBV3-2), the J gene TRBJ2-7, with 9 bases aligning to TRBD2. Germline V gene sequence: CDR1 LGHDT, CDR2 YNNKEL (reference sequence). The ends lost 0 bases at V and 4 bases at J; junction bases unmatched: 7. This CDR3 region has 16 residues. The CDR3 bases are TGTGCCAGCAGCCAAGACGGACTAGCGAGAGATTACGAGCAGTACTTC. This gives the protein CASSQDGLARDYEQYF.

V is TRBV6-1 and J is TRBJ1-5; no clear D gene. The V end lost 1 base, the J end lost 5 bases, and 6 bases lay between the germline ends. The CDR3 length is 13 residues. The germline V gene has CDR1 MNHNS and CDR2 SASEGT. The CDR3 region is CASSEVGDQPQHF. For the CDR3, the DNA is TGTGCCAGCAGTGAAGTTGGAGATCAGCCCCAGCATTTT.

J is TRBJ1-1 and V is TRBV7-9, with D uncertain. The CDR3 loop spans 17 amino acids. Trimming left V 3 bases short and J 3 bases short, with 20 bases between. CDR1 and CDR2 (germline): SEHNR, FQNEAQ (reference sequence). The CDR3 DNA reads as TGTGCCAGCAGCTTGGGTGAAATGGGCAGAGATTACACTGAAGCTTTCTTT. This encodes CASSLGEMGRDYTEAFF.